The subject of this entry is one T cell receptor beta chain. Its cognate antigen is unknown. The assay was immunoSEQ multiplex PCR, and TCRdb's table has in-frame clones only and misses some. The sample lists 650,000 to 700,000 clones; about 90% were seen once. The CDR3 consists of 14 residues. Germline V lookup: CDR1 SNHLY, CDR2 FYNNEI. V shed 6 bases and J 5 bases; nucleotides not matched to a gene: 9. The data are from a study of shared clonotypes between healthy human individuals. The study's findings and limits: Naive CD4 clonotype sharing across several donors was about 5.3%.

This chain uses TRBV2 with TRBJ1-2, with 7 bases fitting TRBD1. The sample comprised memory CD8+ T cells from PBMCs. Subset described: CD45RO+ cells pooled with CCR7-negative TemRA cells. This receptor was taken from a man between 18 and 35 years old in good health. Some clones in this sample may be carry-over from other donors' samples. The CDR3 here is CASSHPRGAYGYTF. In DNA form, the CDR3 reads TGTGCCAGCAGCCATCCCAGGGGGGCTTATGGCTACACCTTC.